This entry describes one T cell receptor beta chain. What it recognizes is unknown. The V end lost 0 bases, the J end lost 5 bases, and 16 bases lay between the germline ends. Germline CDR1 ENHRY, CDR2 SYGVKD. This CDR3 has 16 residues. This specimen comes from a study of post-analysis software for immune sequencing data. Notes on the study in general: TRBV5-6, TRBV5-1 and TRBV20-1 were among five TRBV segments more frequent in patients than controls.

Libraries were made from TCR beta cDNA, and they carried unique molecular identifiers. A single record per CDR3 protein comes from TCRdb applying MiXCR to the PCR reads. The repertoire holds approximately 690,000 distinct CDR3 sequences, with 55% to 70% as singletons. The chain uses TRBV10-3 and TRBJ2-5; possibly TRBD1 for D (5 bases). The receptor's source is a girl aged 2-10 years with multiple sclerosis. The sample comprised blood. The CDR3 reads CAISESMSQWGETQYF. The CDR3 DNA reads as TGTGCCATCAGTGAGTCGATGAGTCAGTGGGGCGAGACCCAGTACTTC.